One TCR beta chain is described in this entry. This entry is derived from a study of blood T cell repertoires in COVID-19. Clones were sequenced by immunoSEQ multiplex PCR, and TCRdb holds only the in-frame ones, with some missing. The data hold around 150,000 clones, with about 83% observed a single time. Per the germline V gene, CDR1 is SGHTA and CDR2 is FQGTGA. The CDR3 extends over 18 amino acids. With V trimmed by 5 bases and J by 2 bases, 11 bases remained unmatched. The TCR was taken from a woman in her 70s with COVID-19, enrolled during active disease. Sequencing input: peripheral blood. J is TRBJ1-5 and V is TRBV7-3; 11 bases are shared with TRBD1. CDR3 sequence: CASSKGQGEVVCNQPQHF. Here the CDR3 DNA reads TGTGCCAGCAGCAAGGGACAGGGGGAGGTTGTTTGCAATCAGCCCCAGCATTTT.